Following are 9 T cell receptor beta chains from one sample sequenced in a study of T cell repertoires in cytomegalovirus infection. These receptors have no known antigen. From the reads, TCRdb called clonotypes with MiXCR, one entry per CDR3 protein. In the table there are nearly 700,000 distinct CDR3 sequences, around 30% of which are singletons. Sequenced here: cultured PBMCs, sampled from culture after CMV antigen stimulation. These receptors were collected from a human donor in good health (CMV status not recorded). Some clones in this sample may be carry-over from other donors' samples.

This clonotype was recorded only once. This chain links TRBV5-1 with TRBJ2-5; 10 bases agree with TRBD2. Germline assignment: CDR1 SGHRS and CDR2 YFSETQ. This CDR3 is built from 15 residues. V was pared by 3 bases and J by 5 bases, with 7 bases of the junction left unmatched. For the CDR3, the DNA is TGCGCCAGCAGCTGGACTAGCGGAAGAGAGGAGACCCAGTACTTC. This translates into CASSWTSGREETQYF.

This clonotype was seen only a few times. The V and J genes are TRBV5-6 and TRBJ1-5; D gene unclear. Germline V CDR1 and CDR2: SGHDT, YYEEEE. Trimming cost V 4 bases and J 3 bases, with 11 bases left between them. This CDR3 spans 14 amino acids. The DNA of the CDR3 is TGTGCCAGCAGCGGCCGAGGGTTCAATCAGCCCCAGCATTTT. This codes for CASSGRGFNQPQHF.

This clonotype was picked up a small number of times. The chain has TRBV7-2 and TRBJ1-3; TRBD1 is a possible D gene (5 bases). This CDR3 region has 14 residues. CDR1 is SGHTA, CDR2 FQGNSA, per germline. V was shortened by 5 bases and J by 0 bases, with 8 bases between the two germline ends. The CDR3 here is CASSLQVSGNTIYF. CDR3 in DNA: TGTGCCAGCAGCCTACAGGTCTCTGGAAACACCATATATTTT.

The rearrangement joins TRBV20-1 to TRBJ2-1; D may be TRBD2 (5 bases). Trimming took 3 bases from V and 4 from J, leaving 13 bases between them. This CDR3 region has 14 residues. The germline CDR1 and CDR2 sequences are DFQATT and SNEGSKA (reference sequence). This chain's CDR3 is CSASSGNLYNEQFF. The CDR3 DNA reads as TGCAGTGCTAGTTCCGGGAACCTATACAATGAGCAGTTCTTC.

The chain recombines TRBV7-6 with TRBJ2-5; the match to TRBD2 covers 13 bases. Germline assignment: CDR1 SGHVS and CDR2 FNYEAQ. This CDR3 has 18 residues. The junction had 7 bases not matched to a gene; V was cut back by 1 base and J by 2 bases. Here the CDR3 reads CASSLVGTSGTPQETQYF. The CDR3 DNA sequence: TGTGCCAGCAGCTTAGTCGGGACTAGCGGGACCCCACAAGAGACCCAGTACTTC.

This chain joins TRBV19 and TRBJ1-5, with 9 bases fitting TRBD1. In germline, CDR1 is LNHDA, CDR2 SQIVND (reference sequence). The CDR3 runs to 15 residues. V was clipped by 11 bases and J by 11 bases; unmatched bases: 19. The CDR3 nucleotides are TGTGCCTCAACCCCATGGGACAGGGCCACAGGGGCCCAGCATTTT. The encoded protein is CASTPWDRATGAQHF.

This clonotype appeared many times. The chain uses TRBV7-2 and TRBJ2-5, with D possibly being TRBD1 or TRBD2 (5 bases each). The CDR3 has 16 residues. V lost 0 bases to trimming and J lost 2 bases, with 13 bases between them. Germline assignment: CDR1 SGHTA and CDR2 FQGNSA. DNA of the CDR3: TGTGCCAGCAGCTTAGCGTTCAGTGGGGGACAAGAGACCCAGTACTTC. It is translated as CASSLAFSGGQETQYF.

CDR3 nucleotides: TGTGCCAGCAGTGATGCGGGTGCCCCCTCCTACAATGAGCAGTTCTTC. Its translation: CASSDAGAPSYNEQFF. J is TRBJ2-1 and V is TRBV6-1, with TRBD2 as a possible D gene (5 bases). Germline values: CDR1 MNHNS, CDR2 SASEGT. This CDR3 comprises 16 residues. V lost 3 bases and J 0 bases, leaving 12 bases between the germline ends.

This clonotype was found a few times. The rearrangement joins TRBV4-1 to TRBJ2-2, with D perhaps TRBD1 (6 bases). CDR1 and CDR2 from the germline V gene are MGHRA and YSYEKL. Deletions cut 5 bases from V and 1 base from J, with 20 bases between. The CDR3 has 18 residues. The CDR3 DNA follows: TGCGCCAGCAGCTATCCATACAGGACAGCAGGGAACACCGGGGAGCTGTTTTTT. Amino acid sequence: CASSYPYRTAGNTGELFF.